The 14 T cell receptor beta chains presented below share a single source sample, sequenced in a study of blood T cell repertoires in COVID-19. The data were produced by immunoSEQ multiplex PCR, yet TCRdb's version contains in-frame clones alone and is incomplete. This table holds some 83,000 clones, around 86% found once. Input material: peripheral blood. All receptors derive from a man aged 45 to 65 with active COVID-19.

As DNA, the CDR3 is TGCGCCAGCAGCTGGCGGGCGGGACAGGGGAGGAATGAGCAGTTCTTC. It encodes CASSWRAGQGRNEQFF. The V and J genes are TRBV5-1 and TRBJ2-1; TRBD1 agrees at 10 bases. The CDR3 is 16 amino acids. J was trimmed by 7 bases and V by 3 bases; bases with no gene match: 10. The germline V gene has CDR1 SGHRS and CDR2 YFSETQ.

V usage is TRBV4-2 and J usage is TRBJ2-4; D is possibly TRBD2 (6 bases). Trimming cost V 1 base and J 3 bases, with 16 bases left between them. Germline V gives CDR1 LGHNA, CDR2 YNFKEQ. The CDR3 is made up of 17 amino acids. The CDR3 protein is CASSQALGGLGKNIQYF. The CDR3 region has the DNA TGTGCCAGCAGCCAAGCTCTAGGAGGGCTAGGCAAAAACATTCAGTACTTC.

This clone was seen once. This chain joins TRBV28 and TRBJ2-3, with TRBD2 identical over 7 bases. The germline V gene has CDR1 MDHEN and CDR2 SYDVKM. The CDR3 sequence is 14 residues long. Trimming cost V 4 bases and J 5 bases; bases outside gene matches: 6. In nucleotides, the CDR3 is TGTGCCAGCAGTTCCCCCGGCGGGGGAGATACGCAGTATTTT. It is translated as CASSSPGGGDTQYF.

The chain links TRBV5-1 to TRBJ1-4; a weak D match, TRBD1 (6 bases). From germline, CDR1 is SGHRS and CDR2 YFSETQ. CDR3 length equals 14 residues. V lost 3 bases to trimming and J lost 8 bases, with 14 bases between them. Written as DNA, the CDR3 is TGCGCCAGCAGCTCCGTCCCGGGACACGAAAAACTGTTTTTT. Its protein product is CASSSVPGHEKLFF.

The chain carries TRBV29-1 and TRBJ2-5; D is possibly TRBD1 (6 bases). The germline CDR1 and CDR2 sequences are SQVTM and ANQGSEA. Deletions cut 3 bases from V and 7 bases from J, with 12 bases between. The CDR3 has 12 amino acids. The CDR3 DNA reads as TGCAGCGTTGAGGGGGCCCAGGGGACCCAGTACTTC. Translated, it gives CSVEGAQGTQYF.

This sequence joins TRBV3-1 (or the pseudogene TRBV3-2) and TRBJ2-1; 11 bases agree with TRBD1. Germline assignment: CDR1 LGHDT and CDR2 YNNKEL (reference sequence). V lost 4 bases, J lost 9 bases, and 8 bases stayed unmatched. The CDR3 runs 15 residues. The CDR3 here is CASSPPGQGGSEQFF. CDR3 nucleotides: TGTGCCAGCAGCCCACCGGGACAGGGGGGAAGTGAGCAGTTCTTC.

The sample holds one count of this clone. The CDR3 DNA reads TGTGCCAGCAGCTTGGTAGGAGGGGAGGCTGAAGCTTTCTTT. Translation gives CASSLVGGEAEAFF. V and J are TRBV5-6 and TRBJ1-1, with TRBD1 as a possible D gene (5 bases). The CDR3 extends over 14 amino acids. Per the germline V gene, CDR1 is SGHDT and CDR2 is YYEEEE. V was trimmed by 0 bases and J by 6 bases, leaving 12 bases between them.

This clone was detected a few times. This chain joins TRBV12-3 or TRBV12-4 and TRBJ1-1; TRBD1 might be the D (5 bases). There are 12 residues in the CDR3. Trimming took 10 bases from V and 5 from J, leaving 14 bases between them. CDR3 nucleotide sequence: TGTGCCATCGACGGCCGGGGGACTGAAGCTTTCTTT. Residues: CAIDGRGTEAFF.

This sequence joins TRBV6-1 and TRBJ2-7, with TRBD2 as a possible D gene (5 bases). Per the germline V gene, CDR1 is MNHNS and CDR2 is SASEGT. This CDR3 comprises 13 residues. The V and J ends lost 3 bases and 3 bases respectively, with 9 bases between them. The CDR3 region is CASSEIRGYEQYF. The CDR3 bases are TGTGCCAGCAGTGAGATCCGGGGCTACGAGCAGTACTTC.

This chain connects TRBV7-2 to TRBJ1-2; the match to TRBD1 covers 9 bases. J lost 8 bases, V lost 1 base, and 11 bases had no gene match. This CDR3 contains 16 residues. Germline assignment: CDR1 SGHTA and CDR2 FQGNSA. The DNA of the CDR3 is TGTGCCAGCAGCTTAGTAGCCCTGGGACAGGGAAACGGCTACACCTTC. This gives the protein CASSLVALGQGNGYTF.

The chain is built from TRBV28 and TRBJ1-2; 8 positions agree with TRBD1. Losses at the gene ends were 5 bases for V and 5 bases for J; bases not matched to a gene: 7. Germline assignment: CDR1 MDHEN and CDR2 SYDVKM. The CDR3 spans 14 residues. CDR3 loop: CASSIGQGSYGYTF. CDR3 in DNA: TGTGCCAGCAGTATCGGACAGGGTTCATATGGCTACACCTTC.

This clone is a singleton in its sample. The V and J genes are TRBV10-3 and TRBJ2-7, with a possible D match to TRBD2 (7 bases). CDR3 length: 14 residues. The V end lost 6 bases, the J end lost 1 base, and 13 bases lay between the germline ends. Germline values: CDR1 ENHRY, CDR2 SYGVKD. In nucleotides, the CDR3 is TGTGCCATCAGGGGGGGGGCAGGGTCCTACGAGCAGTACTTC. Residues: CAIRGGAGSYEQYF.

V and J are TRBV18 and TRBJ2-3, with 12 bases identical to TRBD2. CDR3 size: 16 residues. Trimming took 0 bases from V and 9 from J; bases not matched to a gene: 7. In germline, CDR1 is KGHSH, CDR2 LQKENI. As DNA, the CDR3 is TGTGCCAGCTCACCACCACTAGCGGGGGGACTCTTAACGCAGTATTTT. Its protein product is CASSPPLAGGLLTQYF.

The chain has TRBV9 and TRBJ2-1; TRBD2 matches 9 bases. The V segment lost 0 bases and the J segment 0 bases; nucleotides outside the gene matches: 22. Germline V CDR1 and CDR2: SGDLS, YYNGEE. The CDR3 totals 23 residues. CDR3 in amino acids: CASSVGSVAGVYFGDLSYNEQFF. CDR3 nucleotides: TGTGCCAGCAGCGTAGGGTCGGTAGCGGGAGTTTATTTTGGGGACCTCTCCTACAATGAGCAGTTCTTC.